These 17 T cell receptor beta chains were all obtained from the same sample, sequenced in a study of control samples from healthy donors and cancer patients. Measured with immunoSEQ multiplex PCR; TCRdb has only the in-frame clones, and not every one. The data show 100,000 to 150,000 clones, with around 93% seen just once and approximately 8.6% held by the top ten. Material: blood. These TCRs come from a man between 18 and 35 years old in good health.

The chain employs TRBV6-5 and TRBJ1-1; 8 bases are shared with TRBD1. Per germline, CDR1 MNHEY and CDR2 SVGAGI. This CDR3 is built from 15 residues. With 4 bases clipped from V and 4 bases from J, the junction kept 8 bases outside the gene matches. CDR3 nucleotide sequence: TGTGCCAGCAGTTTTCTGACAGGGGAGAGCACTGAAGCTTTCTTT. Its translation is CASSFLTGESTEAFF.

The CDR3 is CASSPPGQGNEKLFF. CDR3 sequence (DNA): TGTGCCAGCAGCCCTCCGGGACAGGGGAATGAAAAACTGTTTTTT. The rearrangement links TRBV7-9 to TRBJ1-4, with 10 bases fitting TRBD1. The CDR3 has 15 residues. V shed 5 bases and J 5 bases; nucleotides not matched to a gene: 5. The germline V gene has CDR1 SEHNR and CDR2 FQNEAQ (reference sequence).

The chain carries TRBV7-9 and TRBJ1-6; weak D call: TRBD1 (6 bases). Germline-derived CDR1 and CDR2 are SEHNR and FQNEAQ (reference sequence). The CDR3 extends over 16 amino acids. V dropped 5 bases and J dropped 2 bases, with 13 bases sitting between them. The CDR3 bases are TGTGCCAGCAGCCCCTCAGGGGCCCCCTATAATTCACCCCTCCACTTT. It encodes CASSPSGAPYNSPLHF.

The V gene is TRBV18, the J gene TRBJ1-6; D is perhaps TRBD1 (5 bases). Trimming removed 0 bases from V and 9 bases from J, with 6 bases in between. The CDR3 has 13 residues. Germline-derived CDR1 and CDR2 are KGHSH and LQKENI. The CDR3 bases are TGTGCCAGCTCACCACCGGGGGGTTCACCCCTCCACTTT. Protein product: CASSPPGGSPLHF.

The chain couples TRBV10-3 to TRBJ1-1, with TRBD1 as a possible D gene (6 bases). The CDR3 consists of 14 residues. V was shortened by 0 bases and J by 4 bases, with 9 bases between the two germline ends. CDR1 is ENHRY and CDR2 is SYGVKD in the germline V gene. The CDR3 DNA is TGTGCCATCAGTGAGTCACAGGGTCCCACTGAAGCTTTCTTT. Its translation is CAISESQGPTEAFF.

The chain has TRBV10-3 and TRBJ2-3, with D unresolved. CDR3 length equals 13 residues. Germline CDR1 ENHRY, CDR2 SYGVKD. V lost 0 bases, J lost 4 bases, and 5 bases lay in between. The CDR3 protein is CAISESVADTQYF. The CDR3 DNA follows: TGTGCCATCAGTGAGTCGGTGGCAGATACGCAGTATTTT.

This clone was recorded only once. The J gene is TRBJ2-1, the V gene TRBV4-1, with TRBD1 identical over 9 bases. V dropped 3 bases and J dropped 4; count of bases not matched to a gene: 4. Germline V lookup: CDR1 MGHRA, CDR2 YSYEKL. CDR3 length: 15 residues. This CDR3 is CASSHNRGRYNEQFF. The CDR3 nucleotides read TGCGCCAGCAGCCACAACAGGGGGCGATACAATGAGCAGTTCTTC.

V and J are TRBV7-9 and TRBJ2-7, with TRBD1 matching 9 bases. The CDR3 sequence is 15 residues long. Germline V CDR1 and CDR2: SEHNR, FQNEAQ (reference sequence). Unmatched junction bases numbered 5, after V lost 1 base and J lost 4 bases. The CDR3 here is CASSLGTGTGYEQYF. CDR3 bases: TGTGCCAGCAGCTTAGGGACCGGGACAGGGTACGAGCAGTACTTC.

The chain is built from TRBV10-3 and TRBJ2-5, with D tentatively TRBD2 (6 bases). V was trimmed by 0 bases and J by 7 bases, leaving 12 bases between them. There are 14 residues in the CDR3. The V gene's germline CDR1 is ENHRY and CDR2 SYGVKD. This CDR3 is CAISESTGRGTQYF. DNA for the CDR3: TGTGCCATCAGTGAGTCGACCGGGCGGGGGACCCAGTACTTC.

The CDR3 coding sequence is TGTGCTAGTGGTTCACTCTGGACAGGGGGAGGCGGTGGGGCCAACGTCCTGACTTTC. Its translation is CASGSLWTGGGGGANVLTF. The chain has TRBV12-5 and TRBJ2-6, with 10 positions matching TRBD1. The germline V gene has CDR1 LGHNT and CDR2 FRNRAP. The CDR3 loop spans 19 amino acids. V lost 4 bases and J lost 3; bases outside the gene matches: 12.

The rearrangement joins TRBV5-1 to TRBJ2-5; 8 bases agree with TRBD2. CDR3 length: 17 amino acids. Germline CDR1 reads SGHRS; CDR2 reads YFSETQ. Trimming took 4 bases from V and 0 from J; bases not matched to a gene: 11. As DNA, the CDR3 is TGCGCCAGCAGCCTACAAGGACTAGCCCTCTACCAAGAGACCCAGTACTTC. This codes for CASSLQGLALYQETQYF.

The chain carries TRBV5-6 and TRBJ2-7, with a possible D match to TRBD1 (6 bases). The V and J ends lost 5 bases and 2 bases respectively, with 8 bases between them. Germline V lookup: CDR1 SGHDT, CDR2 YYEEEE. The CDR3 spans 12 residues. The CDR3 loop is CASSGQTYEQYF. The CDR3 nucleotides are TGTGCCAGCAGTGGACAGACCTACGAGCAGTACTTC.

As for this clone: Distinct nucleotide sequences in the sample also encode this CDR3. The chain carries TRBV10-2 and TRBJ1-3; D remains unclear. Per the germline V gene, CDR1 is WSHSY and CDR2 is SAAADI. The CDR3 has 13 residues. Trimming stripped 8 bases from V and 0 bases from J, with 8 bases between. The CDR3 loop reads CASGVSSGNTIYF. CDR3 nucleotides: TGCGCCAGCGGGGTCAGCTCTGGAAACACCATATATTTT.

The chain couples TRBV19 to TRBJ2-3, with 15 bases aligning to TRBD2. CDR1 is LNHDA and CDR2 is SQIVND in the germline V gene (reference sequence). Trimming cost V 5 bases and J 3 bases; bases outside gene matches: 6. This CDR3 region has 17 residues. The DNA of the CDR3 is TGTGCCAGTAGTCCCGGACTAGCGGGGGGGCTGACAGATACGCAGTATTTT. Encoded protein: CASSPGLAGGLTDTQYF.

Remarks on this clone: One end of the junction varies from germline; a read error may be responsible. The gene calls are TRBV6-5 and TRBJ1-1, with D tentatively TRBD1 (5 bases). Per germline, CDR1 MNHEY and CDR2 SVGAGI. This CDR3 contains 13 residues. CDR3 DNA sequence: TGTGCCAGCAGGTCGACCCAGGGATCTGAAACTTTCTTT. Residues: CASRSTQGSETFF.

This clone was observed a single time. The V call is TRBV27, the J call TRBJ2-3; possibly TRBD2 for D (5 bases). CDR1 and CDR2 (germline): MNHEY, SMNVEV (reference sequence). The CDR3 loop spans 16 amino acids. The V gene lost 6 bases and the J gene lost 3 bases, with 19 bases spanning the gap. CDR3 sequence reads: CASSPSHGDVTDTQYF. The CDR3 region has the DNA TGTGCCAGCAGCCCCTCTCACGGGGATGTGACAGATACGCAGTATTTT.

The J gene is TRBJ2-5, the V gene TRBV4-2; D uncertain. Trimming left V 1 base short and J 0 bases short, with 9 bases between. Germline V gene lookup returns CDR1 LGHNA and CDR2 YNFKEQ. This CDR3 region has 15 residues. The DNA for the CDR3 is TGTGCCAGCAGCCAAGGATCGGGTGACCAAGAGACCCAGTACTTC. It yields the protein CASSQGSGDQETQYF.